This is a list of T cell receptor beta chains from one sample in a study of early T cells in non-severe SARS-CoV-2 infection. TCRdb recomputed calls from the 5' RACE reads with MiXCR, one row per CDR3 protein. The sample has over 55,000 distinct CDR3 sequences; 10% to 15% are singletons. The sequenced material came from whole blood. These receptors originate from an adult who was a healthcare worker with PCR-confirmed SARS-CoV-2 infection or an uninfected control (not recorded which). The CDR3 runs from the conserved cysteine through the conserved F or W. Each record gives: clone size, D gene, J gene, V gene, CDR3 DNA, CDR3 protein. D genes are given only for firm matches. Clone size, where shown, is once, few, many, or a class for clones that have expanded.

.,TRBD1,TRBJ1-2,TRBV29-1,TGCAGCGTTGACGGGGACAGTCATGGCTACACCTTC,CSVDGDSHGYTF
once,TRBD2,TRBJ2-1,TRBV5-1,TGCGCCAGCAGCCGAAGCGGGGGGGCCTACAATGAGCAGTTCTTC,CASSRSGGAYNEQFF
.,.,TRBJ1-2,TRBV27,TGTGCCAGCAGTTTATACCCCCCCCAGGGAAACCATGGCTACACCTTC,CASSLYPPQGNHGYTF
few,.,TRBJ1-5,TRBV6-1,TGTGCCAGCAGTGATACGCTTAGGACGGGAAGCAATCAGCCCCAGCATTTT,CASSDTLRTGSNQPQHF
many,.,TRBJ2-5,TRBV3-1,TGTGCCAGCAGCCAATCCGACGATTGGGGCCAAGAGACCCAGTACTTC,CASSQSDDWGQETQYF
.,TRBD1,TRBJ2-3,TRBV7-3,TGTGCCAGCAGCTTAGGCCGGGACAGGATCACAGATACGCAGTATTTT,CASSLGRDRITDTQYF
many,.,TRBJ2-3,TRBV11-2,TGTGCCAGCAGCTTAAGGACTCCTTCGGATACGCAGTATTTT,CASSLRTPSDTQYF
few,.,TRBJ2-3,TRBV29-1,TGCAGCTTAGAGAGGGGTCCTAGCACAGATACGCAGTATTTT,CSLERGPSTDTQYF
many,TRBD2,TRBJ2-3,TRBV12-3/TRBV12-4,TGTGCCAGCAGCCTTTACCTAGCGGCTAGCACAGATACGCAGTATTTT,CASSLYLAASTDTQYF
.,TRBD1,TRBJ2-5,TRBV28,TGTGCCAGCATCCGGTGTGGGACAGGGGGAAATGAGGACCAGTACTTC,CASIRCGTGGNEDQYF
many,.,TRBJ2-5,TRBV7-3,TGTGCCAGCAGCCCAGGGAGGGGGCACGGGGAGACCCAGTACTTC,CASSPGRGHGETQYF
.,.,TRBJ2-7,TRBV28,TGTGCCAGCAGTTCGCCCGGGACCGTCTACGAGCAGTACTTC,CASSSPGTVYEQYF
many,.,TRBJ2-1,TRBV14,TGTGCCAGCAGCCAAGAAGTGCGGCCCGCTGGGGATGAGCAGTTCTTC,CASSQEVRPAGDEQFF
many,.,TRBJ1-1,TRBV12-3/TRBV12-4,TGTGCCAGCAGCCTTGACACCTCACATGGAGCTTTCTTT,CASSLDTSHGAFF
many,.,TRBJ1-2,TRBV30,TGTGCCTGGGGCGGCGGGTATGGCTACACCTTC,CAWGGGYGYTF
.,TRBD1,TRBJ2-1,TRBV25-1,TGTGCCAGCAGGAAGGGACAGCTTACCTACAATGAGCAGTTCTTC,CASRKGQLTYNEQFF
.,.,TRBJ1-4,TRBV12-3/TRBV12-4,TGTGCCAGCAGTTTATCCCTCTTTTGGGGGGCGCCGGAAAAACTGTTTTTT,CASSLSLFWGAPEKLFF
many,TRBD2,TRBJ2-4,TRBV11-3,TGTGCCAGCAGCCGTAGCGGGAGTACTAGAAACATTCAGTACTTC,CASSRSGSTRNIQYF
many,.,TRBJ1-2,TRBV12-5,TGTGCTAGTGGTTCCCCCTCGTTGGGGGGTGACTATGGCTACACCTTC,CASGSPSLGGDYGYTF
medium-sized,.,TRBJ2-7,TRBV30,TGTGCCTGGAACGACAGGATGAGCTACGAGCAGTACTTC,CAWNDRMSYEQYF